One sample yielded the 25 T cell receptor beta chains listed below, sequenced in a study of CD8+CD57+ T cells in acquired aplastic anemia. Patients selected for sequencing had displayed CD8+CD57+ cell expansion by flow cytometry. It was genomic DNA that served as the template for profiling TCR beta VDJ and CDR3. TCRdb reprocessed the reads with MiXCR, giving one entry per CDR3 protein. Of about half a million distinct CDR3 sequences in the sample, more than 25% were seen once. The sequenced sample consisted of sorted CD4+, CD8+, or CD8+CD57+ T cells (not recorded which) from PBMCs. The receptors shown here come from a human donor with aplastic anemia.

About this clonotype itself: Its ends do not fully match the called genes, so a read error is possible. The CDR3 loop is CASSFEGLGGYTF. Here the CDR3 DNA reads TGCGCCAGCAGCTTTGAGGGTTTGGGTGGCTACACCTTC. This chain uses TRBV7-2 with TRBJ1-2; D unclear. There are 13 residues in the CDR3. Germline V lookup: CDR1 SGHTA, CDR2 FQGNSA.

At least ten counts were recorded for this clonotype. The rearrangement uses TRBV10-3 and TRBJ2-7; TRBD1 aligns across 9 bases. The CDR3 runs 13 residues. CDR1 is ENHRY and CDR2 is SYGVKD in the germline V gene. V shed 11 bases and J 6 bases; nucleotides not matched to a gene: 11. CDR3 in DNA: TGTGCCGTAGGGGGGACAGGGATGAGCGAGCAGTACTTC. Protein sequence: CAVGGTGMSEQYF.

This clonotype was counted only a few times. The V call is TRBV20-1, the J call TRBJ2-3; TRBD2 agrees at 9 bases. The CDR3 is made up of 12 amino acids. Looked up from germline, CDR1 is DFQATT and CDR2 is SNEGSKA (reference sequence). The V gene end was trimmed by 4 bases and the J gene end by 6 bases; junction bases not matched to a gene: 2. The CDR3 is CSAKRGADTQYF. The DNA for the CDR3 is TGCAGTGCTAAGCGGGGGGCTGATACGCAGTATTTT.

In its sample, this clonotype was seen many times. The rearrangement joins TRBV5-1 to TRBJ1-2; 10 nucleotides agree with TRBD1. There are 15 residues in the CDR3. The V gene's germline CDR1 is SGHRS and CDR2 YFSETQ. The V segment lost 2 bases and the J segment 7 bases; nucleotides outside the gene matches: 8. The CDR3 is CASSLDRDRGRGYTF. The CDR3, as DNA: TGCGCCAGCAGCTTAGACCGGGACAGGGGACGTGGCTACACCTTC.

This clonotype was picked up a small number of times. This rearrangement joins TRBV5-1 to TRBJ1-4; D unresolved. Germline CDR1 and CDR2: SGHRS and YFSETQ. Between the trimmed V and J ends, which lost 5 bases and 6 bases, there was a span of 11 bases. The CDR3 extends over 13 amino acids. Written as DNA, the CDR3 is TGCGCCAGCAGGGAAGGATGGGATGAAAAACTGTTTTTT. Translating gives CASREGWDEKLFF.

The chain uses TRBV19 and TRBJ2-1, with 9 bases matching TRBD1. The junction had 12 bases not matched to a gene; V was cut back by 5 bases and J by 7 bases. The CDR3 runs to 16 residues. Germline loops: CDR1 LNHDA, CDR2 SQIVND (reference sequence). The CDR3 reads CASSFPRDREGNEQFF. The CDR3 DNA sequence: TGTGCCAGTAGTTTCCCTCGGGACAGGGAAGGGAATGAGCAGTTCTTC.

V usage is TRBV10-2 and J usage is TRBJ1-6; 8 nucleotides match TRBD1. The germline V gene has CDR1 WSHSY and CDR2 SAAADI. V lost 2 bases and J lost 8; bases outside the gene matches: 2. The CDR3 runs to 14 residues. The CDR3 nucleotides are TGCGCCAGCAGTGAGCCAGGGGGCGATTCACCCCTCCACTTT. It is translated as CASSEPGGDSPLHF.

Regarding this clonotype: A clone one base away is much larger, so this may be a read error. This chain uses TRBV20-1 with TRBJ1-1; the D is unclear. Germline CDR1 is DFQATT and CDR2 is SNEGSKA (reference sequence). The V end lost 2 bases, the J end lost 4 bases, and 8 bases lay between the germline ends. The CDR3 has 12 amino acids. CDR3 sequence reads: CSARLGGTEAFF. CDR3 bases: TGCAGTGCTAGACTGGGAGGCACTGAAGCTTTCTTT.

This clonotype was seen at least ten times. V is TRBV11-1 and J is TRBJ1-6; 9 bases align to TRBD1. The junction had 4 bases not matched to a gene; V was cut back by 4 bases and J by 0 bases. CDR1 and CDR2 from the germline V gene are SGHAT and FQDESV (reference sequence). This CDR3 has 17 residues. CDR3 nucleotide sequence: TGTGCCAGCAGCTCGGGACAGGGAAGCTCCTATAATTCACCCCTCCACTTT. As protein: CASSSGQGSSYNSPLHF.

The CDR3 region has the DNA TGTGCCATCAGGACTAGCGGGGGTCTGAACACCGGGGAGCTGTTTTTT. It encodes CAIRTSGGLNTGELFF. The chain recombines TRBV10-3 with TRBJ2-2; the match to TRBD2 covers 12 bases. The V segment lost 6 bases and the J segment 1 base; nucleotides outside the gene matches: 3. Germline CDR1 and CDR2: ENHRY and SYGVKD. The CDR3 sequence is 16 residues long.

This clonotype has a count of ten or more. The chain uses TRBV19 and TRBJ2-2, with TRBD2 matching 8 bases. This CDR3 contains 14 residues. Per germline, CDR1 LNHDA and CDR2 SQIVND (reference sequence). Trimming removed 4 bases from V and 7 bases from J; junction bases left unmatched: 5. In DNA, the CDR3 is TGTGCCAGTAGTAAACTAGCGGTCATCGGGGAGCTGTTTTTT. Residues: CASSKLAVIGELFF.

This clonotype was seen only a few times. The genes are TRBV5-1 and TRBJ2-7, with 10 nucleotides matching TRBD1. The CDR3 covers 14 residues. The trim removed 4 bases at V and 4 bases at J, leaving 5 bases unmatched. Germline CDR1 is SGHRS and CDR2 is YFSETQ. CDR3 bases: TGCGCCAGCAGCATTAGACAGGGGGCTTACGAGCAGTACTTC. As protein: CASSIRQGAYEQYF.

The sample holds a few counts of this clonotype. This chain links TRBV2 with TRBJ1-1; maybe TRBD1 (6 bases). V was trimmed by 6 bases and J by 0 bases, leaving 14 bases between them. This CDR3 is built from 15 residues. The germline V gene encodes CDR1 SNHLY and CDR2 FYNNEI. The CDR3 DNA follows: TGTGCCAGCAGCCCCCAGGGGACGATGAACACTGAAGCTTTCTTT. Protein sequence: CASSPQGTMNTEAFF.

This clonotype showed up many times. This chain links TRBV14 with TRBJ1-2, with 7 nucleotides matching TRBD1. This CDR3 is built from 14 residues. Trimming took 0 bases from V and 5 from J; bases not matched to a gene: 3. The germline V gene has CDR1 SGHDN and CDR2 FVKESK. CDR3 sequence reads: CASSQDRGYYGYTF. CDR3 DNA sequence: TGTGCCAGCAGCCAAGACAGGGGGTATTATGGCTACACCTTC.

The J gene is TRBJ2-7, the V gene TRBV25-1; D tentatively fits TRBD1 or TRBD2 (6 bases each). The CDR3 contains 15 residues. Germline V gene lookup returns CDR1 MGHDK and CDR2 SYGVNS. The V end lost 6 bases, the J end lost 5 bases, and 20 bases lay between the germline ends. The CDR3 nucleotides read TGTGCCAGCAGCCCTCGAGGGGGGACGGTGGACGAGCAGTACTTC. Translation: CASSPRGGTVDEQYF.

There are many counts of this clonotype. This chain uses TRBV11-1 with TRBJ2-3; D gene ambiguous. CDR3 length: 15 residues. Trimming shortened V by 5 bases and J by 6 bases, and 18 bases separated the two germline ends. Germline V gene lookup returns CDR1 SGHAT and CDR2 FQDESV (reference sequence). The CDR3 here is CASSAPRLRPDTQYF. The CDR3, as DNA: TGTGCCAGCAGCGCGCCGCGGCTCCGCCCCGATACGCAGTATTTT.

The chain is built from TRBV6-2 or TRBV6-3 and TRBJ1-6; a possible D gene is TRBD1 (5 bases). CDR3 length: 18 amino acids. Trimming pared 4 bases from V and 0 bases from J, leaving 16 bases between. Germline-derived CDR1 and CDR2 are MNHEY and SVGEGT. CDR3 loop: CASSSWGLRSSYNSPLHF. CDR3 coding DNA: TGTGCCAGCAGTTCGTGGGGACTCAGGAGCTCCTATAATTCACCCCTCCACTTT.

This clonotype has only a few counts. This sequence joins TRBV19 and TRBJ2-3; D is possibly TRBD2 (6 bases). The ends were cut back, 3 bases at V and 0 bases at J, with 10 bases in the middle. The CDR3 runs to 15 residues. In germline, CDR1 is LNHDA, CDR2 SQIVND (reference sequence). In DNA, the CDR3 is TGTGCCAGTAGTATTATCGGGACTAGCACAGATACGCAGTATTTT. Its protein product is CASSIIGTSTDTQYF.

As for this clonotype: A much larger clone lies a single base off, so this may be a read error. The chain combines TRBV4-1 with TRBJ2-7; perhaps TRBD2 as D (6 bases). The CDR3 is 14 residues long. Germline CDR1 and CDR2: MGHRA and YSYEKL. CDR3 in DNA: TGCGCCAGCAGCCAACCGTACGGGGGTTACGGGCAGTACTTC. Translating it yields CASSQPYGGYGQYF.

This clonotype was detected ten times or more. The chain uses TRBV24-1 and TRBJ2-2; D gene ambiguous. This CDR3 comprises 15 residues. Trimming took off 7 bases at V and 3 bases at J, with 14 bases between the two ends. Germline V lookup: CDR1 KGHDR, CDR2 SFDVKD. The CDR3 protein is CATRAGSLDTGELFF. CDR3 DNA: TGTGCCACCAGGGCAGGTAGCCTTGACACCGGGGAGCTGTTTTTT.

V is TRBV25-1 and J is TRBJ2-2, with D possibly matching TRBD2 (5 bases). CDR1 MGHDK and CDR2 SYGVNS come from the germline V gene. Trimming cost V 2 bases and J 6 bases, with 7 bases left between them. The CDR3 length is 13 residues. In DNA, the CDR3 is TGTGCCAGCAGTGAAGTGGGAGCCGGGGAGCTGTTTTTT. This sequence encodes CASSEVGAGELFF.

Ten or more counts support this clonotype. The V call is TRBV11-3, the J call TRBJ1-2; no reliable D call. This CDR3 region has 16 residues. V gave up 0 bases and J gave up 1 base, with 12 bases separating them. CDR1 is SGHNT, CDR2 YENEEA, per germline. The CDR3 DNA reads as TGTGCCAGCAGCTTAGACCGCAAAAGTGGTAACTATGGCTACACCTTC. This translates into CASSLDRKSGNYGYTF.

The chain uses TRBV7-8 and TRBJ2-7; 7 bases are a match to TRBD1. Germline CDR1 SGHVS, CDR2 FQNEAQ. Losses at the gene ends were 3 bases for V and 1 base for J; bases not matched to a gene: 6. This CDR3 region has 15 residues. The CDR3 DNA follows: TGTGCCAGCAGCTTTAGACAGGGTCGATCCTACGAGCAGTACTTC. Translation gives CASSFRQGRSYEQYF.

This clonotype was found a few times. In DNA, the CDR3 is TGTGCCAGCAGTTTAAAGCTTTGGGACGGTTCCTACAATGAGCAGTTCTTC. Translating it yields CASSLKLWDGSYNEQFF. The chain carries TRBV25-1 and TRBJ2-1; D is tentatively TRBD1 or TRBD2 (5 bases each). V dropped 5 bases and J dropped 1 base, with 18 bases sitting between them. This CDR3 region has 17 residues. Per the germline V gene, CDR1 is MGHDK and CDR2 is SYGVNS.

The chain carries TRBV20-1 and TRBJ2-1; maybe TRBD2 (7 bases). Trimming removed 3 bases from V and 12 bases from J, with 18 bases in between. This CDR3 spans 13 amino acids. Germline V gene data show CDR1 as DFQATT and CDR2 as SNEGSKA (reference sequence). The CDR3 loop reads CSASWGGPVGQFF. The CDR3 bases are TGCAGTGCTAGTTGGGGGGGCCCTGTGGGGCAGTTCTTC.